Shown below are 20 T cell receptor beta chains from a single sample sequenced in a study of T cells in Graves' hyperthyroidism and ophthalmopathy. From RNA transcripts, TCR beta CDR3 regions were amplified. The HTBI primer set was used in a first-round RT-PCR of the TCR CDR3. A single record per CDR3 protein comes from TCRdb applying MiXCR to the multiplex PCR reads. This sample has some 340,000 distinct CDR3 sequences; roughly 13% occur once, and the top ten carry about a third. Sequencing used blood. These receptors were collected from a woman in her 40s with Graves' ophthalmopathy.

This chain connects TRBV20-1 to TRBJ1-2; 7 bases are a match to TRBD1. V shed 3 bases and J 4 bases; nucleotides not matched to a gene: 5. Germline-derived CDR1 and CDR2 are DFQATT and SNEGSKA (reference sequence). The CDR3 has 13 amino acids. The CDR3 DNA follows: TGCAGTGCTAGCAAACGGGACAGCTATGGCTACACCTTC. Its protein product is CSASKRDSYGYTF.

This clonotype was seen many times. The chain combines TRBV6-6 with TRBJ1-4; D call uncertain. The germline CDR1 and CDR2 sequences are MNHNY and SVGAGI (reference sequence). The CDR3 is made up of 17 amino acids. Trimming removed 0 bases from V and 0 bases from J, with 11 bases in between. CDR3 region: CASSYSLIVATNEKLFF. DNA for the CDR3: TGTGCCAGCAGTTACTCCCTCATAGTGGCAACTAATGAAAAACTGTTTTTT.

The gene calls are TRBV18 and TRBJ2-7; 9 nucleotides agree with TRBD1. This CDR3 region has 13 residues. Germline-derived CDR1 and CDR2 are KGHSH and LQKENI. Germline trimming cut 4 bases from V and 5 bases from J; bases unmatched to any gene: 3. CDR3 protein: CASSRDRDNEQYF. The DNA of the CDR3 is TGTGCCAGCTCACGGGACAGGGACAACGAGCAGTACTTC.

This clonotype was counted ten times or more. V usage is TRBV6-5 and J usage is TRBJ1-5; D ambiguous. V was shortened by 0 bases and J by 4 bases, with 7 bases between the two germline ends. This CDR3 has 14 amino acids. CDR1 is MNHEY, CDR2 SVGAGI, per germline. In nucleotides, the CDR3 is TGTGCCAGCAGTTACTCGTGGGGTAATCAGCCCCAGCATTTT. Protein product: CASSYSWGNQPQHF.

There are many counts of this clonotype. As DNA, the CDR3 is TGTGCCAGCAGCTCGCTGTGGGAGAATGAGCAGTTCTTC. Its translation: CASSSLWENEQFF. V and J are TRBV11-3 and TRBJ2-1; perhaps TRBD2 as D (5 bases). The germline gives CDR1 SGHNT, CDR2 YENEEA. This CDR3 contains 13 residues. Trimming took 4 bases from V and 7 from J, leaving 11 bases between them. The whole variable domain, filled in from reference TRBV11-3 and TRBJ2-1, reads EAGVVQSPRYKIIEKKQPVAFWCNPISGHNTLYWYLQNLGQGPELLIRYENEEAVDDSQLPKDRFSAERLKGVDSTLKIQPAELGDSAVYLCASSSLWENEQFFGPGTRLTVL.

This clonotype appeared many times. CDR3 residues: CASSGTGAGNQPQHF. The CDR3 coding sequence is TGTGCCAGCAGCGGGACAGGGGCGGGCAATCAGCCCCAGCATTTT. This chain uses TRBV28 with TRBJ1-5, with 10 bases aligning to TRBD1. CDR3 size: 15 residues. Per germline, CDR1 MDHEN and CDR2 SYDVKM. Trimming removed 6 bases from V and 2 bases from J; junction bases left unmatched: 4.

The CDR3 protein is CASSLPQGTQREAFF. The CDR3 bases are TGCGCCAGCAGCCTACCCCAGGGGACCCAACGGGAAGCTTTCTTT. The chain is built from TRBV4-1 and TRBJ1-1, with D perhaps TRBD1 (6 bases). The CDR3 is made up of 15 amino acids. Trimming took 4 bases from V and 8 from J, leaving 20 bases between them. Germline V gene data show CDR1 as MGHRA and CDR2 as YSYEKL.

This clonotype was found many times. The chain has TRBV27 and TRBJ1-2; 7 bases align to TRBD1. Germline CDR1 is MNHEY and CDR2 is SMNVEV (reference sequence). The CDR3 totals 13 residues. V shed 5 bases, J shed 4 bases, and the junction held 4 bases outside the gene matches. CDR3 nucleotide sequence: TGTGCCAGCAGTCAACAGGGGATCTATGGCTACACCTTC. It yields the protein CASSQQGIYGYTF.

This clonotype was counted at least ten times. This sequence joins TRBV20-1 and TRBJ2-3; 12 bases are shared with TRBD2. Per germline, CDR1 DFQATT and CDR2 SNEGSKA (reference sequence). The J segment lost 4 bases and the V segment lost 5 bases, leaving 4 bases of the junction unmatched. CDR3 size: 14 residues. Written as DNA, the CDR3 is TGCAGTGCTGTACTAGCGGGAGGAGCAGATACGCAGTATTTT. This gives the protein CSAVLAGGADTQYF.

CDR3 nucleotides: TGTGCCAGCAGCTCCCCAAGGCGGAGTAACACTGAAGCTTTCTTT. Its translation: CASSSPRRSNTEAFF. The chain carries TRBV6-1 and TRBJ1-1; no clear D. The germline CDR1 and CDR2 sequences are MNHNS and SASEGT. The CDR3 loop spans 15 amino acids. V gave up 6 bases and J gave up 2 bases, with 16 bases separating them.

The chain has TRBV28 and TRBJ2-3; TRBD2 aligns across 8 bases. Germline CDR1 MDHEN, CDR2 SYDVKM. The CDR3 runs to 15 residues. Unmatched junction bases numbered 6, after V lost 7 bases and J lost 0 bases. Here the CDR3 DNA reads TGTGCCAGCAACCGCGGGGGGATTAGCACAGATACGCAGTATTTT. This translates into CASNRGGISTDTQYF.

Many counts were recorded for this clonotype. The rearrangement links TRBV7-2 to TRBJ2-3; the match to TRBD2 covers 12 bases. Germline lookup yields CDR1 SGHTA and CDR2 FQGNSA. The CDR3 runs to 15 residues. The V gene end was trimmed by 5 bases and the J gene end by 3 bases; junction bases not matched to a gene: 3. CDR3 amino acids: CASSLTSGRTDTQYF. The CDR3 bases are TGTGCCAGCAGCCTGACTAGCGGGAGAACAGATACGCAGTATTTT.

In its sample, this clonotype was seen many times. The rearrangement links TRBV29-1 to TRBJ2-3; D ambiguous. Between the trimmed V and J ends, which lost 2 bases and 1 base, there was a span of 13 bases. The germline CDR1 and CDR2 sequences are SQVTM and ANQGSEA. This CDR3 contains 15 residues. The CDR3 is CSVEYGLSGTDTQYF. The CDR3 nucleotides are TGCAGCGTTGAATATGGTCTGAGTGGCACAGATACGCAGTATTTT.

This clonotype was observed at least ten times. The rearrangement links TRBV2 to TRBJ2-7; TRBD1 matches at 7 bases. The CDR3 runs 13 residues. Trimming cost V 6 bases and J 6 bases; bases outside gene matches: 8. CDR1 SNHLY and CDR2 FYNNEI come from the germline V gene. The CDR3 here is CASRPTGAGEQYF. CDR3 bases: TGTGCCAGCAGGCCCACAGGGGCGGGCGAGCAGTACTTC.

The V and J genes are TRBV12-3 or TRBV12-4 and TRBJ1-1; D is undetermined. V was pared by 6 bases and J by 6 bases, with 8 bases between. CDR3 length: 11 amino acids. The CDR3 DNA follows: TGTGCCAGCAGAATGACATCTGAAGCTTTCTTT. This sequence encodes CASRMTSEAFF.

This clonotype has at least ten counts. This chain connects TRBV24-1 to TRBJ2-7; TRBD1 is a possible D gene (5 bases). Germline V gene data show CDR1 as KGHDR and CDR2 as SFDVKD. V lost 3 bases to trimming and J lost 4 bases, with 9 bases between them. The CDR3 spans 13 residues. The CDR3 here is CATSDQTAYEQYF. The DNA for the CDR3 is TGTGCCACCAGTGATCAGACAGCATACGAGCAGTACTTC.

Comments on this clonotype: This may arise from a read error, as a much more abundant clone is one base away. The J gene is TRBJ1-1, the V gene TRBV27, with 7 bases lining up with TRBD1. Germline V gene sequence: CDR1 MNHEY, CDR2 SMNVEV (reference sequence). V lost 7 bases to trimming and J lost 0 bases; unmatched junction nucleotides: 8. This CDR3 is built from 15 residues. The DNA for the CDR3 is TGTGCCAGCACTCGATCAGGGGGAATGAACACTGAAGCTTTCTTT. As protein: CASTRSGGMNTEAFF.

V and J are TRBV27 and TRBJ2-5, with D unresolved. Trimming stripped 3 bases from V and 0 bases from J, with 14 bases between. The CDR3 contains 16 residues. The germline gives CDR1 MNHEY, CDR2 SMNVEV (reference sequence). The CDR3 DNA reads as TGTGCCAGCAGTTTCCTGGGCTCCGAGTACCAAGAGACCCAGTACTTC. Encoded protein: CASSFLGSEYQETQYF.

In its sample, this clonotype was seen many times. The chain couples TRBV6-1 to TRBJ2-7, with D tentatively TRBD1 or TRBD2 (7 bases each). Trimming cost V 5 bases and J 3 bases, with 14 bases left between them. Germline CDR1 reads MNHNS; CDR2 reads SASEGT. The CDR3 covers 14 residues. Written as DNA, the CDR3 is TGTGCCAGCAGTTACCAGGGGGGGGTCTACGAGCAGTACTTC. Amino acid sequence: CASSYQGGVYEQYF.

This clonotype was observed at least ten times. The J gene is TRBJ2-4, the V gene TRBV6-1, with D possibly matching TRBD2 (5 bases). This CDR3 has 13 amino acids. V was shortened by 4 bases and J by 6 bases, with 10 bases between the two germline ends. Germline V CDR1 and CDR2: MNHNS, SASEGT. CDR3 amino acids: CASSANRGNIQYF. Written as DNA, the CDR3 is TGTGCCAGCAGTGCAAACCGGGGAAACATTCAGTACTTC.